Below are 24 T cell receptor beta chains sequenced from a single sample in a study of somatic mutations in cytotoxic T cells in rheumatoid arthritis. Repertoires were generated with immunoSEQ multiplex PCR, while TCRdb's copy carries only in-frame clones and drops some. The sample records some 25,000 clones, under 75% being singletons. Sequenced sample: CD8+ T cells sorted from blood. The receptors derive from a woman between 18 and 29 years old in good health.

The chain carries TRBV10-1 and TRBJ2-7; D call uncertain. Germline V gene data show CDR1 as WNHNN and CDR2 as SYGVQD (reference sequence). The CDR3 has 13 residues. V shed 2 bases and J shed 6 bases, with 11 bases lying between them. The CDR3 spells CASSEGRAIEQYF. CDR3 sequence (DNA): TGCGCCAGCAGTGAGGGCCGGGCGATCGAGCAGTACTTC.

This clone was seen more than once but under ten times. This chain joins TRBV7-9 and TRBJ2-2, with a tentative D call TRBD1 (5 bases). The CDR3 totals 14 residues. CDR1 is SEHNR, CDR2 FQNEAQ, per germline (reference sequence). V lost 0 bases, J lost 7 bases, and 9 bases lay in between. DNA for the CDR3: TGTGCCAGCAGCTTAGCAGCAGGGATCGGGGAGCTGTTTTTT. It is translated as CASSLAAGIGELFF.

This clone has just one count. The CDR3 is CASSLLSGANVLTF. CDR3 nucleotide sequence: TGTGCCAGCAGTTTGCTTTCTGGGGCCAACGTCCTGACTTTC. This rearrangement joins TRBV27 to TRBJ2-6; no definite D call. CDR1 and CDR2 from the germline V gene are MNHEY and SMNVEV (reference sequence). This CDR3 has 14 residues. V was shortened by 3 bases and J by 1 base, with 4 bases between the two germline ends.

The chain recombines TRBV9 with TRBJ1-1; D not resolved. Trimming stripped 1 base from V and 0 bases from J, with 10 bases between. The CDR3 covers 15 residues. Germline V gene sequence: CDR1 SGDLS, CDR2 YYNGEE. As DNA, the CDR3 is TGTGCCAGCAGCGTACCAGACGGGGTGAACACTGAAGCTTTCTTT. As protein: CASSVPDGVNTEAFF.

The chain links TRBV6-6 to TRBJ2-5; the match to TRBD1 covers 7 bases. With 8 bases clipped from V and 4 bases from J, the junction kept 10 bases outside the gene matches. Per germline, CDR1 MNHNY and CDR2 SVGAGI (reference sequence). This CDR3 has 14 residues. As DNA, the CDR3 is TGTGCCAGCGGAAAGGACAGGCTGGGAGAGACCCAGTACTTC. This codes for CASGKDRLGETQYF.

In its sample, this clone was seen a few times. The chain links TRBV6-5 to TRBJ1-2; 8 bases are shared with TRBD1. This CDR3 region has 15 residues. V lost 0 bases to trimming and J lost 8 bases; unmatched junction nucleotides: 8. CDR1 is MNHEY and CDR2 is SVGAGI in the germline V gene. The CDR3 loop is CASSYSRTGRSGYTF. DNA for the CDR3: TGTGCCAGCAGTTACTCCCGGACAGGGAGGTCCGGCTACACCTTC.

This clone was detected only a few times. The genes are TRBV27 and TRBJ1-2; 8 positions match TRBD1. The CDR3 is 16 residues long. Germline CDR1 is MNHEY and CDR2 is SMNVEV (reference sequence). V gave up 4 bases and J gave up 8 bases; unmatched junction bases: 15. For the CDR3, the DNA is TGTGCCAGCAGTTCGTCTACAGGGGGGATTTTCGACGGCTACACCTTC. This codes for CASSSSTGGIFDGYTF.

The gene calls are TRBV7-6 and TRBJ2-7; D might be TRBD1 (6 bases). The germline gives CDR1 SGHVS, CDR2 FNYEAQ. The germline V and J ends were trimmed by 1 base and 2 bases, with 9 bases remaining between them. This CDR3 comprises 14 residues. The CDR3 reads CASSLGTATYEQYF. CDR3 DNA sequence: TGTGCCAGCAGCTTAGGGACAGCGACCTACGAGCAGTACTTC. The full variable domain, completed using reference TRBV7-6 and TRBJ2-7, is GAGVSQSPRYKVTKRGQDVALRCDPISGHVSLYWYRQALGQGPEFLTYFNYEAQQDKSGLPNDRFSAERPEGSISTLTIQRTEQRDSAMYRCASSLGTATYEQYFGPGTRLTVT.

The chain joins TRBV27 to TRBJ1-6, with a possible D match to TRBD1 (5 bases). The CDR3 runs to 15 residues. The V and J ends lost 0 bases and 6 bases respectively, with 9 bases between them. CDR1 and CDR2 (germline): MNHEY, SMNVEV (reference sequence). The CDR3 DNA reads as TGTGCCAGCAGTTTATCCGGACACGTTAATTCACCCCTCCACTTT. It translates to CASSLSGHVNSPLHF.

The chain uses TRBV18 and TRBJ1-1, with D hard to call. The CDR3 is made up of 15 amino acids. Trimming took off 4 bases at V and 0 bases at J, with 12 bases between the two ends. Germline values: CDR1 KGHSH, CDR2 LQKENI. The CDR3 DNA follows: TGTGCCAGCTCACTCATCGGGGATATGAACACTGAAGCTTTCTTT. This translates into CASSLIGDMNTEAFF. The entire variable domain, with the rest obtained from reference TRBV18 and TRBJ1-1, is as follows: NAGVMQNPRHLVRRRGQEARLRCSPMKGHSHVYWYRQLPEEGLKFMVYLQKENIIDESGMPKERFSAEFPKEGPSILRIQQVVRGDSAAYFCASSLIGDMNTEAFFGQGTRLTVV.

This clone was picked up one time. V is TRBV13 and J is TRBJ2-1; 13 bases are a match to TRBD2. Germline-derived CDR1 and CDR2 are PRHDT and FYEKMQ (reference sequence). V was pared by 3 bases and J by 7 bases, with 3 bases of the junction left unmatched. The CDR3 extends over 15 amino acids. This CDR3 reads CASSLETSGGNEQFF. In nucleotides, the CDR3 is TGTGCCAGCAGCTTGGAGACTAGCGGGGGGAATGAGCAGTTCTTC.

The chain uses TRBV5-4 and TRBJ2-7, with no clear D. The germline gives CDR1 SGHNT, CDR2 YYREEE (reference sequence). V was shortened by 1 base and J by 1 base, with 3 bases between the two germline ends. This CDR3 region has 12 residues. The CDR3 DNA reads as TGTGCCAGCAGCTTGTTTTCCTACGAGCAGTACTTC. Residues: CASSLFSYEQYF.

This clone was found a few times. J is TRBJ1-1 and V is TRBV27; D gene ambiguous. Germline V CDR1 and CDR2: MNHEY, SMNVEV (reference sequence). Trimming cost V 7 bases and J 1 base, with 10 bases left between them. The CDR3 spans 13 residues. CDR3 in amino acids: CASKIVENTEAFF. CDR3 nucleotide sequence: TGTGCCAGCAAGATCGTGGAGAACACTGAAGCTTTCTTT.

J is TRBJ2-3 and V is TRBV7-9; D gene unclear. Germline loops: CDR1 SEHNR, CDR2 FQNEAQ (reference sequence). The CDR3 is made up of 15 amino acids. V was shortened by 7 bases and J by 2 bases, with 16 bases between the two germline ends. The CDR3 loop reads CASTSRTDFTDTQYF. The CDR3, as DNA: TGTGCCAGCACCTCCAGGACGGATTTCACAGATACGCAGTATTTT.

The chain combines TRBV2 with TRBJ2-7, with D tentatively TRBD1 (6 bases). Trimming removed 10 bases from V and 5 bases from J, with 12 bases in between. The CDR3 totals 11 residues. The germline gives CDR1 SNHLY, CDR2 FYNNEI. The CDR3 coding sequence is TGTGCCACCTATGGGGGCCACGAGCAGTACTTC. It is translated as CATYGGHEQYF.

This clone has a handful of counts. The chain combines TRBV27 with TRBJ1-2; D gene ambiguous. Trimming removed 6 bases from V and 3 bases from J, with 8 bases in between. The CDR3 totals 12 residues. CDR1 and CDR2 from the germline V gene are MNHEY and SMNVEV (reference sequence). Written as DNA, the CDR3 is TGTGCCAGCAGGGGGTGGGACTATGGCTACACCTTC. Amino acid sequence: CASRGWDYGYTF.

The rearrangement joins TRBV7-9 to TRBJ2-1, with 10 nucleotides matching TRBD2. Germline V gives CDR1 SEHNR, CDR2 FQNEAQ (reference sequence). Trimming at V came to 1 base and at J to 7 bases, leaving 16 bases not matched to a gene. CDR3 length: 19 residues. CDR3 sequence (DNA): TGTGCCAGCAGCTTAGATGGACTAGCGGTTTCACTCAGCGAGAATGAGCAGTTCTTC. This codes for CASSLDGLAVSLSENEQFF.

The rearrangement joins TRBV9 to TRBJ2-1; D assignment may be TRBD1 or TRBD2 (5 bases each). Germline values: CDR1 SGDLS, CDR2 YYNGEE. V was trimmed by 3 bases and J by 4 bases, leaving 14 bases between them. The CDR3 spans 15 residues. In nucleotides, the CDR3 is TGTGCCAGCAGCGCAGCAGGGAGAGCGTACAATGAGCAGTTCTTC. Translation gives CASSAAGRAYNEQFF. Based on the CDR3 plus reference TRBV9 and TRBJ2-1, the full variable domain is DSGVTQTPKHLITATGQRVTLRCSPRSGDLSVYWYQQSLDQGLQFLIQYYNGEERAKGNILERFSAQQFPDLHSELNLSSLELGDSALYFCASSAAGRAYNEQFFGPGTRLTVL.

This sequence joins TRBV7-6 and TRBJ2-3; 8 bases align to TRBD2. The CDR3 extends over 14 amino acids. The V gene end was trimmed by 5 bases and the J gene end by 4 bases; junction bases not matched to a gene: 5. CDR1 is SGHVS and CDR2 is FNYEAQ in the germline V gene. As DNA, the CDR3 is TGTGCCAGCAGCCCTGGGACTAGGTCAGATACGCAGTATTTT. This encodes CASSPGTRSDTQYF.

The genes are TRBV5-1 and TRBJ2-1; D may be TRBD2 (6 bases). Germline V gene data show CDR1 as SGHRS and CDR2 as YFSETQ. V was pared by 4 bases and J by 6 bases, with 17 bases between. The CDR3 loop spans 15 amino acids. The CDR3 nucleotides read TGCGCCAGCAGCCCGGATGGCCGGGGGTTCAATGAGCAGTTCTTC. This gives the protein CASSPDGRGFNEQFF.

This clone appeared once. The chain joins TRBV9 to TRBJ2-1; perhaps TRBD2 as D (5 bases). Trimming cost V 5 bases and J 2 bases, with 14 bases left between them. The CDR3 is 15 amino acids. Germline V CDR1 and CDR2: SGDLS, YYNGEE. The CDR3 nucleotides are TGTGCCAGCAGTGAGACTACCACCCCCTACAATGAGCAGTTCTTC. As protein: CASSETTTPYNEQFF.

V and J are TRBV10-3 and TRBJ2-1; a possible D gene is TRBD2 (6 bases). Germline-derived CDR1 and CDR2 are ENHRY and SYGVKD. The ends were cut back, 6 bases at V and 9 bases at J, with 12 bases in the middle. The CDR3 sequence is 12 residues long. This CDR3 reads CAIREGEGEQFF. The CDR3 DNA reads as TGTGCCATCAGGGAGGGCGAGGGTGAGCAGTTCTTC.

The table lists this clone with a few counts. The V gene is TRBV13, the J gene TRBJ2-3; D is unclear. The CDR3 is made up of 13 amino acids. V lost 5 bases to trimming and J lost 2 bases, with 8 bases between them. Germline V CDR1 and CDR2: PRHDT, FYEKMQ (reference sequence). The CDR3 DNA reads TGTGCCAGCAGCCAACGGAACACAGATACGCAGTATTTT. Protein sequence: CASSQRNTDTQYF.

This chain links TRBV27 with TRBJ2-7, with a weak D call TRBD1 (6 bases). V lost 4 bases, J lost 0 bases, and 10 bases lay in between. The germline CDR1 and CDR2 sequences are MNHEY and SMNVEV (reference sequence). CDR3 length: 14 residues. The CDR3 sequence is CASSSGATSYEQYF. The CDR3 DNA sequence: TGTGCCAGCAGTTCAGGGGCCACCTCCTACGAGCAGTACTTC.